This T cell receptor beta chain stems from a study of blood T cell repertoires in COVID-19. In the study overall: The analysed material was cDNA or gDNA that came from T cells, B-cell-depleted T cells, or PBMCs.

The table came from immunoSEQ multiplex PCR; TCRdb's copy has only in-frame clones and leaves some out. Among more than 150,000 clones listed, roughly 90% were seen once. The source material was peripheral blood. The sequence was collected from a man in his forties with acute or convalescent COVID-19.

CDR3 nucleotides: TGTGCCAGCAGCTTAGAAGCTACGACAGTTAACTATGGCTACACCTTC. Encoded protein: CASSLEATTVNYGYTF. The J gene is TRBJ1-2, the V gene TRBV7-9; a weak D match, TRBD1 (5 bases). The V gene's germline CDR1 is SEHNR and CDR2 FQNEAQ (reference sequence). There are 16 residues in the CDR3. V was pared by 1 base and J by 1 base, with 13 bases between.